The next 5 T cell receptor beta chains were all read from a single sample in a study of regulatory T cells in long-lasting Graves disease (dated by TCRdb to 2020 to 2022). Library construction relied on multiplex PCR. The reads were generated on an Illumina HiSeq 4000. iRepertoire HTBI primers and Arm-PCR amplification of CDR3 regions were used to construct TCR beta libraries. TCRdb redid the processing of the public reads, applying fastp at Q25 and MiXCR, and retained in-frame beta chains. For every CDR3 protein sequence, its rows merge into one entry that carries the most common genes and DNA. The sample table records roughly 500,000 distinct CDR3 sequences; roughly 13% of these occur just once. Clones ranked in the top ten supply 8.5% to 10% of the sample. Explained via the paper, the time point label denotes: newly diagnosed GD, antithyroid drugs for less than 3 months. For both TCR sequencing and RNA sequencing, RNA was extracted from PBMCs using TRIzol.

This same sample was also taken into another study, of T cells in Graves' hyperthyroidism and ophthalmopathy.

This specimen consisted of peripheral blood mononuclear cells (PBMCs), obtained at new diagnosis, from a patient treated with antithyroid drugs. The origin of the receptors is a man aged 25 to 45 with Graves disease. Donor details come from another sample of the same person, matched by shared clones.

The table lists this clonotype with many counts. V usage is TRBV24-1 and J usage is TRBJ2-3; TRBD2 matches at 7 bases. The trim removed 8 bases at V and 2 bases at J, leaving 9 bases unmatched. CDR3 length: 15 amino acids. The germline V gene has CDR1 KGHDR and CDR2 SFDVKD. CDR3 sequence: CATKGQAGLTDTQYF. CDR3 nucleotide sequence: TGTGCCACCAAGGGCCAAGCGGGGCTCACAGATACGCAGTATTTT.

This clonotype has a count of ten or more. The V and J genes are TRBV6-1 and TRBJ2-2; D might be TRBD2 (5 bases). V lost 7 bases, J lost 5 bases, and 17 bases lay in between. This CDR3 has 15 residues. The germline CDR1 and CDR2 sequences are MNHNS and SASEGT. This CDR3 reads CASTADSFLTGELFF. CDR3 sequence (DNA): TGTGCCAGCACCGCGGACTCCTTTCTAACCGGGGAGCTGTTTTTT.

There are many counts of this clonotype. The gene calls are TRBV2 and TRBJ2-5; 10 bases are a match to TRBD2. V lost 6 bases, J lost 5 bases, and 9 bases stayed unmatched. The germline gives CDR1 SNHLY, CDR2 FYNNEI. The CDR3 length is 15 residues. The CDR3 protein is CASRGLAVGTETQYF. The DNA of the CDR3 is TGTGCCAGCAGAGGACTAGCGGTTGGGACGGAGACCCAGTACTTC.

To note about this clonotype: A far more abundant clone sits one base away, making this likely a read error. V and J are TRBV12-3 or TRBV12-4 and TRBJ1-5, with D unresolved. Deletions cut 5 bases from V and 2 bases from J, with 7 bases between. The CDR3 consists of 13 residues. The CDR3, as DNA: TGTGCCAGCAGTGGGGAGGGCAATCAGCCCCAGCATTTT. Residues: CASSGEGNQPQHF.

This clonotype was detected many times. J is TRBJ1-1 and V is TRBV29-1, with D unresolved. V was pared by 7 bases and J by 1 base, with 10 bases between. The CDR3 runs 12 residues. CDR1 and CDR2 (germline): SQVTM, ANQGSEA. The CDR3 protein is CSGSRTNTEAFF. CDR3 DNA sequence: TGCAGCGGGTCCCGGACGAACACTGAAGCTTTCTTT.